The TCR beta chain described here comes from a study of PD-L1 blockade in urothelial cancer. Study in general: Most of the 29 patients were men who had bladder-origin urothelial cancer. The number of prior chemotherapy regimens per patient was 0 to 3. Specimens of blood held a median count of about 140,000 T cells.

The patients' disease, urothelial carcinoma, was locally advanced or metastatic. This clone has just one count. Here immunoSEQ multiplex PCR was the method, and the copy in TCRdb shows in-frame clones only, minus some. Of roughly 24,000 clones in the sample, 86% were seen once. CDR1 and CDR2 (germline): SGDLS, YYNGEE. The CDR3 runs to 17 residues. Trimming cost V 2 bases and J 2 bases; bases outside gene matches: 6. The clonotype comes from a man aged 55 to 70 with urothelial cancer. The sequences come from PBMCs, collected around atezolizumab (anti-PD-L1) treatment. The genes are TRBV9 and TRBJ2-5, with 13 bases aligning to TRBD2. The CDR3: CASSVATSGGQQETQYF. For the CDR3, the DNA is TGTGCCAGCAGCGTGGCGACTAGCGGGGGGCAACAAGAGACCCAGTACTTC.